This T cell receptor (beta chain) was recovered during a study of metastatic and nonmetastatic thyroid tumors. The CDR3 is 15 residues long. Germline CDR1 and CDR2: MRHNA and SNTAGT. Trimming shortened V by 0 bases and J by 6 bases, and 9 bases separated the two germline ends. By sample share, this clone is medium-sized (0.01 to 0.1%). Through MiXCR, TCRdb re-clonotyped the PCR reads. The sample holds 23,000 or so clones; over 20% are singletons and the top ten take 25% to 35%. Until they underwent thyroid surgery, no patient had received any treatment. Sequencing was carried out using blood. This chain uses TRBV6-4 with TRBJ1-6; D remains unclear. This TCR derives from a female donor with papillary thyroid cancer or a benign thyroid nodule (not recorded which). Some clones in this sample may be carry-over from other donors' samples. CDR3 loop: CASSDSTGGNSPLHF. The CDR3 coding sequence is TGTGCCAGCAGTGACTCGACGGGCGGTAATTCACCCCTCCACTTT.